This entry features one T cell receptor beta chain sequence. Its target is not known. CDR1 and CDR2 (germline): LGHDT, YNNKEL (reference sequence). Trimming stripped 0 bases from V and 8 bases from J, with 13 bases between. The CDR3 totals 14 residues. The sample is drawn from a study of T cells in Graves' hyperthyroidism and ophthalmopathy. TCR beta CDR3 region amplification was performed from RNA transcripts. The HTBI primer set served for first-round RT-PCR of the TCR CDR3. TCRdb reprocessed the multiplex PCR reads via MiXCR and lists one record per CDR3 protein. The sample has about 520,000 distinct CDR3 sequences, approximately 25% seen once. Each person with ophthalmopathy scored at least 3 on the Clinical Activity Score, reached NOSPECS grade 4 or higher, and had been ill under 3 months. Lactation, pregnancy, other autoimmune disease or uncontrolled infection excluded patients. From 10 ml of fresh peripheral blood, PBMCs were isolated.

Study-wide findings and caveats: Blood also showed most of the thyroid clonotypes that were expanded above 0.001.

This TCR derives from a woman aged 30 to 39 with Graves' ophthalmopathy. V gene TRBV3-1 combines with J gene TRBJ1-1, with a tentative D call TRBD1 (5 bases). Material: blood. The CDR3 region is CASSQEYGASEAFF. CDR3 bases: TGTGCCAGCAGCCAAGAATATGGGGCCTCAGAAGCTTTCTTT.